Presented here are 7 T cell receptor beta chains from one specimen sequenced in a study of breast tumors, draining lymph nodes, adjacent tissues. Breast cancer patients provided tissue from their axillary draining lymph nodes. Using its own MiXCR run on the multiplex PCR reads, TCRdb lists one record per CDR3 protein. The repertoire has around 130,000 distinct CDR3 sequences, over 25% of them found once; the top ten carry around 2.3%. Sequencing input: axillary lymph node tissue. These receptors were obtained from a female donor with breast cancer. Some clones in this sample may be carry-over from other donors' samples.

This clonotype appeared many times. A read error may explain this, as a much larger clone is one base away. Likely a read error: the CDR3 ends without its conserved phenylalanine or tryptophan. J is TRBJ2-5 and V is TRBV7-9, with 7 positions matching TRBD1. Germline CDR1 and CDR2: SEHNR and FQNEAQ (reference sequence). The CDR3 sequence is 14 residues long. V shed 5 bases, J shed 3 bases, and the junction held 6 bases outside the gene matches. The DNA for the CDR3 is TGTGCCAGCAGCGTCGGGACAGCGAAAGAGACCCAGTACCTC. Amino acids: CASSVGTAKETQYL.

This clonotype was seen ten or more times. The V call is TRBV2, the J call TRBJ2-2; D is perhaps TRBD2 (6 bases). CDR3 size: 13 residues. V shed 6 bases and J shed 9 bases, with 14 bases lying between them. Germline CDR1 is SNHLY and CDR2 is FYNNEI. The CDR3 is CASSRLDGRELFF. The CDR3 region has the DNA TGTGCCAGCAGCAGACTAGACGGAAGGGAGCTGTTTTTT.

Only one count was recorded for this clonotype. At one of its ends the junction is not consistent with the germline gene, which may arise from a read error. This rearrangement joins TRBV15 to TRBJ2-1; TRBD2 agrees at 10 bases. The germline gives CDR1 LNHNV, CDR2 YYDKDF (reference sequence). CDR3 size: 15 residues. The DNA for the CDR3 is TGTGCCACCAGTAGAGGTAGCGGGGGGCTGGGTGGGCAGTTCTTC. Its protein is CATSRGSGGLGGQFF.

Many counts were recorded for this clonotype. The rearrangement uses TRBV2 and TRBJ1-4, with 8 positions matching TRBD1. The CDR3 consists of 15 residues. Trimming removed 2 bases from V and 7 bases from J; junction bases left unmatched: 6. Germline assignment: CDR1 SNHLY and CDR2 FYNNEI. CDR3 bases: TGTGCCAGCAGTGAACTCAGGGGGCGCCGTGAAAAACTGTTTTTT. Protein: CASSELRGRREKLFF.

To note about this clonotype: No DNA is shown, since the ends of the CDR3 on it are uncertain; the CDR3 is the one TCRdb lists. V usage is TRBV7-2 and J usage is TRBJ2-2; the table calls TRBD2, which could not be checked here. From germline, CDR1 is SGHTA and CDR2 FQGNSA. The CDR3 spans 21 residues, counting both ends. CDR3 sequence reads: CASSLAGGLPSYEQYFGELFF.

This clonotype was picked up many times. A much bigger clone sits one base away, suggesting this may be a read error. The chain joins TRBV12-3 or TRBV12-4 to TRBJ2-5; D gene uncertain. CDR3 length: 14 residues. Trimming shortened V by 8 bases and J by 2 bases, and 15 bases separated the two germline ends. The CDR3 region has the DNA TGTGCCAGCGCCCACCGGGTGAATCAAGAGACCCAGTACTTC. Amino acid sequence: CASAHRVNQETQYF.

This clonotype was seen once. CDR3 in amino acids: CASSAMGQGGTIYF. In DNA form, the CDR3 reads TGTGCCAGCAGCGCGATGGGACAGGGGGGCACCATATATTTT. The chain employs TRBV11-1 and TRBJ1-3, with 11 bases identical to TRBD1. After removal of 5 bases from V and 9 bases from J, the junction contained 6 bases not matched to a gene. CDR1 is SGHAT, CDR2 FQDESV, per germline (reference sequence). This CDR3 comprises 14 residues.